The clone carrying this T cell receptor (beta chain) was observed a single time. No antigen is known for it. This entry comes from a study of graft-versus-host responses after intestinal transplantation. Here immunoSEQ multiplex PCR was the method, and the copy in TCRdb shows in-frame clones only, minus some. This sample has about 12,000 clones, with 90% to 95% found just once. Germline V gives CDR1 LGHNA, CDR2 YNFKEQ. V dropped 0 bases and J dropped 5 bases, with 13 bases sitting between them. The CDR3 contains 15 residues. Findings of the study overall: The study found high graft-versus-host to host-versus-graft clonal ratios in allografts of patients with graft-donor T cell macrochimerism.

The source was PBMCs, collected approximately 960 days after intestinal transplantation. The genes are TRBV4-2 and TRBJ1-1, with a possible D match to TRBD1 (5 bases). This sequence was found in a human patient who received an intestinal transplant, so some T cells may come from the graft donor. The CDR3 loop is CASSQEAREKTEAFF. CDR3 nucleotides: TGTGCCAGCAGCCAAGAGGCCAGGGAGAAAACTGAAGCTTTCTTT.